Presented here are 26 T cell receptor beta chains from one specimen sequenced in a study of T cells in localized non-small cell lung cancer. TCRdb keeps only in-frame clones here, not all; method: immunoSEQ multiplex PCR. The sample contains 20,000 to 25,000 clones, 85% to 90% of which appear only once. The sample here was PBMCs, taken before any cancer treatment. These receptors originate from a woman aged 40-75 years with stage II squamous cell lung carcinoma.

The CDR3 coding sequence is TGTGCCAGCAAGGTAGCGGGAACGAATGAGCAGTTCTTC. It codes for CASKVAGTNEQFF. This chain connects TRBV2 to TRBJ2-1; 8 nucleotides align to TRBD2. With 7 bases clipped from V and 7 bases from J, the junction kept 6 bases outside the gene matches. CDR3 length equals 13 residues. Germline values: CDR1 SNHLY, CDR2 FYNNEI.

The chain carries TRBV11-2 and TRBJ1-5; TRBD1 is a possible D gene (5 bases). V lost 3 bases and J 4 bases, leaving 10 bases between the germline ends. CDR3 size: 14 residues. CDR1 is SGHAT and CDR2 is FQNNGV in the germline V gene. The chain's CDR3 is CASSFSGSNQPQHF. The CDR3 region has the DNA TGTGCCAGCAGCTTTTCAGGGAGTAATCAGCCCCAGCATTTT.

V gene TRBV27 combines with J gene TRBJ2-2; tentatively, D is TRBD2 (7 bases). CDR1 MNHEY and CDR2 SMNVEV come from the germline V gene (reference sequence). The germline V and J ends were trimmed by 8 bases and 5 bases, with 18 bases remaining between them. The CDR3 covers 15 residues. The CDR3 sequence: CASARRGGTTGELFF. CDR3 DNA sequence: TGTGCCAGCGCCCGAAGGGGGGGGACGACCGGGGAGCTGTTTTTT.

This chain's CDR3 is CSVTGTGVLNYGYTF. CDR3 in DNA: TGCAGCGTTACCGGGACAGGGGTTCTAAACTATGGCTACACCTTC. The genes are TRBV29-1 and TRBJ1-2, with 10 bases matching TRBD1. After removal of 5 bases from V and 2 bases from J, the junction contained 8 bases not matched to a gene. CDR1 is SQVTM, CDR2 ANQGSEA, per germline. The CDR3 is 15 amino acids.

The table lists this clone with a few counts. This sequence joins TRBV30 and TRBJ1-6, with D unresolved. The germline CDR1 and CDR2 sequences are GTSNPN and SVGIG (reference sequence). The length of the CDR3 is 14 residues. V was trimmed by 4 bases and J by 0 bases, leaving 7 bases between them. In DNA, the CDR3 is TGTGCCTGGAAGATGAGCTCCTATAATTCACCCCTCCACTTT. Encoded protein: CAWKMSSYNSPLHF.

The rearrangement links TRBV29-1 to TRBJ1-2; TRBD1 aligns across 7 bases. V gave up 2 bases and J gave up 4 bases; unmatched junction bases: 7. This CDR3 comprises 14 residues. Looked up from germline, CDR1 is SQVTM and CDR2 is ANQGSEA. The CDR3 protein is CSVESRGTPYGYTF. The DNA of the CDR3 is TGCAGCGTTGAATCCAGGGGGACGCCCTATGGCTACACCTTC.

The chain carries TRBV9 and TRBJ2-3; no firm D call. Per the germline V gene, CDR1 is SGDLS and CDR2 is YYNGEE. Trimming removed 0 bases from V and 5 bases from J, with 10 bases in between. The CDR3 runs to 14 residues. CDR3: CASSVAPDGDTQYF. In DNA, the CDR3 is TGTGCCAGCAGCGTAGCCCCGGACGGAGATACGCAGTATTTT.

V is TRBV28 and J is TRBJ2-7; 8 nucleotides match TRBD2. V shed 1 base and J 5 bases; nucleotides not matched to a gene: 16. This CDR3 comprises 18 residues. Germline CDR1 is MDHEN and CDR2 is SYDVKM. The CDR3 spells CASSLFTTAGTSSNEQYF. CDR3 DNA sequence: TGTGCCAGCAGTTTATTTACCACCGCCGGGACTAGTAGCAACGAGCAGTACTTC.

The rearrangement uses TRBV7-2 and TRBJ2-3; 11 bases agree with TRBD2. The V gene's germline CDR1 is SGHTA and CDR2 FQGNSA. The CDR3 is 14 residues long. V was pared by 5 bases and J by 5 bases, with 3 bases of the junction left unmatched. The CDR3, as DNA: TGTGCCAGCAGCGCCGGGACTAGCGGAGATACGCAGTATTTT. Protein product: CASSAGTSGDTQYF. Drawing the rest from reference TRBV7-2 and TRBJ2-3, the complete variable domain is GAGVSQSPSNKVTEKGKDVELRCDPISGHTALYWYRQSLGQGLEFLIYFQGNSAPDKSGLPSDRFSAERTGGSVSTLTIQRTQQEDSAVYLCASSAGTSGDTQYFGPGTRLTVL.

As for this clone: This sample also contains other DNA sequences that code for the same CDR3. This chain uses TRBV10-3 with TRBJ2-7; 8 nucleotides agree with TRBD1. Unmatched junction bases numbered 2, after V lost 2 bases and J lost 5 bases. This CDR3 has 13 residues. CDR1 is ENHRY, CDR2 SYGVKD, per germline. The CDR3 region is CAISEGTGDEQYF. The CDR3 DNA reads TGTGCCATCAGTGAGGGGACAGGAGACGAGCAGTACTTC.

This chain links TRBV28 with TRBJ2-1; 9 bases align to TRBD2. The CDR3 is made up of 19 amino acids. Germline loops: CDR1 MDHEN, CDR2 SYDVKM. Unmatched junction bases numbered 29, after V lost 5 bases and J lost 15 bases. CDR3 sequence (DNA): TGTGCCAGCAGTCTTAGCGGGAGATTGGGAATCCAATCTTCCCGCGGTGGGTTCTTC. It yields the protein CASSLSGRLGIQSSRGGFF.

The chain couples TRBV5-1 to TRBJ1-2, with a tentative D call TRBD1 (5 bases). V lost 4 bases, J lost 2 bases, and 9 bases lay in between. Germline V CDR1 and CDR2: SGHRS, YFSETQ. The CDR3 has 13 residues. The CDR3 loop is CASSGDANYGYTF. CDR3 bases: TGCGCCAGCAGCGGGGACGCCAACTATGGCTACACCTTC.

The V gene is TRBV4-1, the J gene TRBJ2-3; 14 bases align to TRBD2. CDR1 and CDR2 (germline): MGHRA, YSYEKL. There are 20 residues in the CDR3. Losses at the gene ends were 1 base for V and 7 bases for J; bases not matched to a gene: 16. In DNA form, the CDR3 reads TGCGCCAGCAGCCAAGTCGGGGCCCAACCGGGACTAGCGGGAGCGAATACGCAGTATTTT. It is translated as CASSQVGAQPGLAGANTQYF.

The rearrangement joins TRBV7-2 to TRBJ2-7; 14 positions match TRBD2. CDR3 length: 18 amino acids. Per the germline V gene, CDR1 is SGHTA and CDR2 is FQGNSA. V was pared by 3 bases and J by 3 bases, with 10 bases of the junction left unmatched. The CDR3 DNA follows: TGTGCCAGCAGCTTTGGGACTAGCGGGAGAAGGGTCGGCTACGAGCAGTACTTC. Protein product: CASSFGTSGRRVGYEQYF.

In this sample, this clone turned up a few times. The rearrangement uses TRBV2 and TRBJ1-1; no clear D gene. The germline V gene encodes CDR1 SNHLY and CDR2 FYNNEI. This CDR3 spans 11 amino acids. Trimming removed 5 bases at V and 0 bases at J, with 1 base between. For the CDR3, the DNA is TGTGCCAGCAGTCTGAACACTGAAGCTTTCTTT. This sequence encodes CASSLNTEAFF.

This clone has just one count. The chain combines TRBV7-2 with TRBJ2-5, with a weak D call TRBD2 (6 bases). The CDR3 runs to 13 residues. V was shortened by 2 bases and J by 5 bases, with 9 bases between the two germline ends. Germline V gene sequence: CDR1 SGHTA, CDR2 FQGNSA. The CDR3 region has the DNA TGTGCCAGCAGCTTAACGGAGGGGGAGACCCAGTACTTC. It yields the protein CASSLTEGETQYF.

V gene TRBV4-2 combines with J gene TRBJ1-1; TRBD1 is a possible D gene (5 bases). V gave up 0 bases and J gave up 11 bases, with 19 bases separating them. The length of the CDR3 is 15 residues. From germline, CDR1 is LGHNA and CDR2 YNFKEQ. The CDR3 loop is CASSQDSQGQGGAFF. CDR3 coding DNA: TGTGCCAGCAGCCAAGATAGTCAGGGTCAGGGTGGGGCTTTCTTT.

The rearrangement links TRBV28 to TRBJ2-7, with D uncertain. Germline V CDR1 and CDR2: MDHEN, SYDVKM. This CDR3 spans 11 amino acids. V shed 5 bases and J shed 3 bases, with 5 bases lying between them. The CDR3 coding sequence is TGTGCCAGCAGTCGTCGCTACGAGCAGTACTTC. Its protein is CASSRRYEQYF.

The chain employs TRBV6-1 and TRBJ1-1; D not resolved. Trimming stripped 8 bases from V and 4 bases from J, with 14 bases between. The CDR3 contains 13 residues. Germline V gene sequence: CDR1 MNHNS, CDR2 SASEGT. CDR3 in DNA: TGTGCCAGCCCCCGAGGAGGGAGCACTGAAGCTTTCTTT. Translation: CASPRGGSTEAFF.

Only one count was recorded for this clone. This chain connects TRBV5-4 to TRBJ2-5; TRBD2 agrees at 9 bases. The V gene end was trimmed by 4 bases and the J gene end by 5 bases; junction bases not matched to a gene: 9. Per the germline V gene, CDR1 is SGHNT and CDR2 is YYREEE (reference sequence). The CDR3 is made up of 15 amino acids. Here the CDR3 DNA reads TGTGCCAGCAGCACGGAGTTACTAGCGGGCGAGACCCAGTACTTC. Amino acid sequence: CASSTELLAGETQYF. The full variable domain, its missing parts supplied by reference TRBV5-4 and TRBJ2-5, is ETGVTQSPTHLIKTRGQQVTLRCSSQSGHNTVSWYQQALGQGPQFIFQYYREEENGRGNFPPRFSGLQFPNYSSELNVNALELDDSALYLCASSTELLAGETQYFGPGTRLLVL.

The rearrangement uses TRBV7-9 and TRBJ2-7, with unresolved D. Trimming cost V 2 bases and J 6 bases, with 11 bases left between them. CDR3 length: 13 amino acids. CDR1 and CDR2 from the germline V gene are SEHNR and FQNEAQ (reference sequence). This CDR3 is CASSLISLGEQYF. CDR3 nucleotides: TGTGCCAGCAGCTTAATTTCCCTAGGCGAGCAGTACTTC.

The chain employs TRBV7-2 and TRBJ2-7; 7 bases agree with TRBD2. With 0 bases clipped from V and 6 bases from J, the junction kept 14 bases outside the gene matches. The CDR3 has 17 amino acids. Germline CDR1 SGHTA, CDR2 FQGNSA. CDR3 region: CASSLAGGEGRGVEQYF. The CDR3 DNA reads TGTGCCAGCAGCTTAGCTGGGGGGGAGGGGAGAGGGGTCGAGCAGTACTTC.

This chain joins TRBV6-5 and TRBJ1-3; TRBD1 matches at 7 bases. With 0 bases clipped from V and 4 bases from J, the junction kept 3 bases outside the gene matches. The CDR3 length is 15 residues. Germline CDR1 MNHEY, CDR2 SVGAGI. The CDR3 DNA follows: TGTGCCAGCAGTTACTCAGGGGGCAAGGGAAACACCATATATTTT. Its protein product is CASSYSGGKGNTIYF.

Relative to its sample, this clone is medium-sized (0.01 to 0.1%). V gene TRBV28 combines with J gene TRBJ2-7, with 7 bases aligning to TRBD1. Unmatched junction bases numbered 5, after V lost 5 bases and J lost 4 bases. Germline CDR1 and CDR2: MDHEN and SYDVKM. There are 13 residues in the CDR3. Here the CDR3 reads CASSMDRFYEQYF. In DNA form, the CDR3 reads TGTGCCAGCAGTATGGACAGGTTTTACGAGCAGTACTTC.

The rearrangement uses TRBV29-1 and TRBJ1-1, with TRBD1 as a possible D gene (6 bases). The length of the CDR3 is 13 residues. Trimming removed 7 bases at V and 1 base at J, with 13 bases between. The germline V gene has CDR1 SQVTM and CDR2 ANQGSEA. The CDR3 loop is CSAHKGGNTEAFF. The CDR3 DNA reads as TGCAGCGCGCACAAGGGGGGGAACACTGAAGCTTTCTTT.

This chain connects TRBV29-1 to TRBJ2-7, with D unclear. Germline values: CDR1 SQVTM, CDR2 ANQGSEA. The V gene lost 2 bases and the J gene lost 0 bases, with 5 bases spanning the gap. CDR3 length: 12 amino acids. The CDR3 DNA reads TGCAGCGTTGAAAAGGGCTCCTACGAGCAGTACTTC. The encoded protein is CSVEKGSYEQYF.